This TCR beta chain is drawn from a study of blood T cell repertoires in COVID-19. Study at large: The cDNA or gDNA used as material had been derived from T cells, B-cell-depleted T cells, or PBMCs.

In the original analysis: The authors estimated nucleated cell counts from reference gene primer amplification. Libraries were prepared by immunoSEQ multiplex PCR; TCRdb keeps only in-frame clonotypes and omits some of them. V and J calls and clone size come straight from that table; D and trimming were deduced from the DNA. The sample has under 300,000 clones, over 75% seen once. Germline V gene lookup returns CDR1 SGHTA and CDR2 FQGNSA. Unmatched junction bases numbered 1, after V lost 3 bases and J lost 2 bases. This CDR3 contains 14 residues. Concerning this clone itself: In the same sample, other DNA sequences code for this CDR3.

This TCR came from a human donor in a cohort sampled during active COVID-19. This chain connects TRBV7-2 to TRBJ1-1; 9 positions match TRBD1. Sequenced sample: peripheral blood. CDR3 in amino acids: CASSLGQGNTEAFF. In DNA, the CDR3 is TGTGCCAGCAGCTTGGGACAGGGCAACACTGAAGCTTTCTTT. Supplemented by reference TRBV7-2 and TRBJ1-1, the full variable domain reads GAGVSQSPSNKVTEKGKDVELRCDPISGHTALYWYRQSLGQGLEFLIYFQGNSAPDKSGLPSDRFSAERTGGSVSTLTIQRTQQEDSAVYLCASSLGQGNTEAFFGQGTRLTVV.